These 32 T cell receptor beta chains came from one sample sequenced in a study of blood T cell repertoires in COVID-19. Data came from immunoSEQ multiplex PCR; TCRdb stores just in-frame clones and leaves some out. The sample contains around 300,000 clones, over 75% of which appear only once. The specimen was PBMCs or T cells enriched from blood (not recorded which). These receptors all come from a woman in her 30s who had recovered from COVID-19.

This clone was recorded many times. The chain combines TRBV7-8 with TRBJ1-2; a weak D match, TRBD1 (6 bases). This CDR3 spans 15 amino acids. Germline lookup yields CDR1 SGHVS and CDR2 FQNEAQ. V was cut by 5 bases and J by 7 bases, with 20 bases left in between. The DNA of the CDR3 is TGTGCCAGCAGCCCCCGGACAGTCTCAAGGAGTGGCTACACCTTC. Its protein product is CASSPRTVSRSGYTF.

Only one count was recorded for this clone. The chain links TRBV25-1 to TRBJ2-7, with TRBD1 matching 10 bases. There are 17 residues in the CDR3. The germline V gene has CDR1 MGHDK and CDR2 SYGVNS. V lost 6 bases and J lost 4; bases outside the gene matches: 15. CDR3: CASSPVGVGQGIYEQYF. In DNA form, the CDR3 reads TGTGCCAGCAGCCCGGTGGGGGTGGGACAGGGGATTTACGAGCAGTACTTC.

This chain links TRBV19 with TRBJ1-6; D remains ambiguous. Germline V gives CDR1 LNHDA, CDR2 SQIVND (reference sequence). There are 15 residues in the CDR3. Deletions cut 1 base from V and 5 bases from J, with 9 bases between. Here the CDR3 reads CASSIGLANNSPLHF. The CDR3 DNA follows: TGTGCCAGTAGTATAGGATTGGCCAATAATTCACCCCTCCACTTT.

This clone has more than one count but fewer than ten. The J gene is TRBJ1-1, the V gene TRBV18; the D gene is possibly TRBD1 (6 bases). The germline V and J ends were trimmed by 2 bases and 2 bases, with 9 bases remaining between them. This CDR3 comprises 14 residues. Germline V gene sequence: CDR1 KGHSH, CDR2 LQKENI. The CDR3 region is CASSPKQGNTEAFF. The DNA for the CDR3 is TGTGCCAGCTCACCAAAACAGGGTAACACTGAAGCTTTCTTT.

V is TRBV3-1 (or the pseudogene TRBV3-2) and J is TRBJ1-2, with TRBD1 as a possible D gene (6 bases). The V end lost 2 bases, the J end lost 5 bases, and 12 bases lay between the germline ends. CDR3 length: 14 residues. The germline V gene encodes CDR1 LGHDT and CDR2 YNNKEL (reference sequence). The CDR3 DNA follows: TGTGCCAGCAGCCAATCAACAGGGCGGTATGGCTACACCTTC. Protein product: CASSQSTGRYGYTF.

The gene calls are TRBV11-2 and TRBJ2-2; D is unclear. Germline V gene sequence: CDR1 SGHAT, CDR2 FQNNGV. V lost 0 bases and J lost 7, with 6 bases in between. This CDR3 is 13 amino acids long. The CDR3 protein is CASSLERVGELFF. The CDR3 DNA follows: TGTGCCAGCAGCTTAGAACGAGTCGGGGAGCTGTTTTTT.

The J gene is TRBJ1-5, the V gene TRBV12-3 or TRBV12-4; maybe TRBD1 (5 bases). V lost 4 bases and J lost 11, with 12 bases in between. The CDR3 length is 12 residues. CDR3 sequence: CASSSYGGAQHF. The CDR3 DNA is TGTGCCAGCAGTTCCTACGGGGGGGCCCAGCATTTT.

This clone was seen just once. The CDR3 loop reads CASSLDGWSNQPQHF. CDR3 sequence (DNA): TGTGCCAGCAGCTTAGACGGGTGGAGCAATCAGCCCCAGCATTTT. The gene calls are TRBV5-4 and TRBJ1-5; D is ambiguous. CDR1 and CDR2 from the germline V gene are SGHNT and YYREEE (reference sequence). The CDR3 length is 15 residues. V was cut by 2 bases and J by 1 base, with 10 bases left in between.

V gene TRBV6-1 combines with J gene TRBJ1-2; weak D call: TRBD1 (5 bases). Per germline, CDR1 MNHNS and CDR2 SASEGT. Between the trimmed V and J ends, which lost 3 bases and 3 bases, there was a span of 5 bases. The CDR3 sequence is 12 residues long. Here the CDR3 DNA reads TGTGCCAGCAGTGACAGGGACTATGGCTACACCTTC. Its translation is CASSDRDYGYTF.

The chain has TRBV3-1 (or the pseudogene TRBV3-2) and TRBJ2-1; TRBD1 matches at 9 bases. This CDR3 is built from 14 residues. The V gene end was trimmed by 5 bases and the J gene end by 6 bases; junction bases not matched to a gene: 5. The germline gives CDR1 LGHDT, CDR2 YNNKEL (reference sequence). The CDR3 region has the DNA TGTGCCAGCAGCACGACAGGGGGGTTCAATGAGCAGTTCTTC. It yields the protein CASSTTGGFNEQFF.

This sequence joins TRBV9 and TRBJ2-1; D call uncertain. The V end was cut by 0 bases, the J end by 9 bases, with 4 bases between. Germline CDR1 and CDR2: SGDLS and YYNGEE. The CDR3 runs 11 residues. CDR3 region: CASSVGVEQFF. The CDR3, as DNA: TGTGCCAGCAGCGTAGGAGTTGAGCAGTTCTTC.

The CDR3 region is CASSLDGEQPQHF. The CDR3 DNA sequence: TGCGCCAGCAGCCTGGACGGGGAACAGCCCCAGCATTTT. V is TRBV5-1 and J is TRBJ1-5; no firm D call. The V gene lost 4 bases and the J gene lost 7 bases, with 12 bases spanning the gap. The length of the CDR3 is 13 residues. Germline V gene data show CDR1 as SGHRS and CDR2 as YFSETQ.

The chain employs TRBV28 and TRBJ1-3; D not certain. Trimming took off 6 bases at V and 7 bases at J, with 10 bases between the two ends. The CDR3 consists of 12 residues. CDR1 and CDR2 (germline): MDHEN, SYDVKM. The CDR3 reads CASSLPGNTIYF. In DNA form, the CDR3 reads TGTGCCAGCAGCTTACCCGGGAACACCATATATTTT.

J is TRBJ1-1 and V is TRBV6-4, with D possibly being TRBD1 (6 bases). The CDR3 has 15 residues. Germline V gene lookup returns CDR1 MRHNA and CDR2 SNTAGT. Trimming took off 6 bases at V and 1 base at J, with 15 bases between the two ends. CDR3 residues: CASSPNGQSNTEAFF. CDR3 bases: TGTGCCAGCAGCCCGAACGGACAGTCGAACACTGAAGCTTTCTTT.

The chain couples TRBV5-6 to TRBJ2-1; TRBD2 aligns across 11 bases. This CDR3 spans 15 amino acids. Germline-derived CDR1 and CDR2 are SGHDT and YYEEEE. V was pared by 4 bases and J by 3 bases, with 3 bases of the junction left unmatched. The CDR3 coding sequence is TGTGCCAGCAGCGGCGGACTAGCGGGCTACAATGAGCAGTTCTTC. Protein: CASSGGLAGYNEQFF.

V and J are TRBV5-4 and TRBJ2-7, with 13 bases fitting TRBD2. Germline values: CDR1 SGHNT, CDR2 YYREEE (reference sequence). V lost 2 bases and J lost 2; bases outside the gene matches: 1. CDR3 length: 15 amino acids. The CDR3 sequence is CASSFGLAGAYEQYF. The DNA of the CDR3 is TGTGCCAGCAGCTTCGGACTAGCGGGGGCCTACGAGCAGTACTTC.

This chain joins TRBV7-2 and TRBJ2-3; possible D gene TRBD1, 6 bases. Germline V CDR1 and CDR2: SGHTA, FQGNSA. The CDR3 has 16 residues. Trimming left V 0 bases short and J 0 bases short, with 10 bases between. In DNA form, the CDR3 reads TGTGCCAGCAGCTTAGCCCCGGACAGTAGCACAGATACGCAGTATTTT. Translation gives CASSLAPDSSTDTQYF. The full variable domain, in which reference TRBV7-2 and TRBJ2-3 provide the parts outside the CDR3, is GAGVSQSPSNKVTEKGKDVELRCDPISGHTALYWYRQSLGQGLEFLIYFQGNSAPDKSGLPSDRFSAERTGGSVSTLTIQRTQQEDSAVYLCASSLAPDSSTDTQYFGPGTRLTVL.

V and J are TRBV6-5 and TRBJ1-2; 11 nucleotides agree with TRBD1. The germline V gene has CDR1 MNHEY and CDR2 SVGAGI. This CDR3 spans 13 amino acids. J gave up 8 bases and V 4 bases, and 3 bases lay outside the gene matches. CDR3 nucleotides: TGTGCCAGCAGTTCCCGGGACAGGGGGGGCTACACCTTC. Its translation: CASSSRDRGGYTF.

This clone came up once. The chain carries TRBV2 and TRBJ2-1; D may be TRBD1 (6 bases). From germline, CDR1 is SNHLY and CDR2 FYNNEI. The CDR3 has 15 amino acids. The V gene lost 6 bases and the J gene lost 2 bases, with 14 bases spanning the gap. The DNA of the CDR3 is TGTGCCAGCAGACCTACAGGGAGTCCCTACAATGAGCAGTTCTTC. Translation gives CASRPTGSPYNEQFF.

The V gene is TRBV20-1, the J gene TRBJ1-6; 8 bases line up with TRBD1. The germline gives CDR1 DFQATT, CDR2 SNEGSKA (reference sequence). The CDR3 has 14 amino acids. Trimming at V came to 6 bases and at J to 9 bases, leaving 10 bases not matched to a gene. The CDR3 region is CSASSDREISPLHF. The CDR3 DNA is TGCAGTGCCAGTTCGGACAGGGAAATTTCACCCCTCCACTTT.

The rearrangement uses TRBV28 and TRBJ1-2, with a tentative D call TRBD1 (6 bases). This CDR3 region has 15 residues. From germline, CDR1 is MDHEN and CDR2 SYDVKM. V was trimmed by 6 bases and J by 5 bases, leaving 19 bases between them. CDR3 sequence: CASRGGGQDNYGYTF. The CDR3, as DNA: TGTGCCAGCAGGGGCGGGGGCCAAGACAATTATGGCTACACCTTC.

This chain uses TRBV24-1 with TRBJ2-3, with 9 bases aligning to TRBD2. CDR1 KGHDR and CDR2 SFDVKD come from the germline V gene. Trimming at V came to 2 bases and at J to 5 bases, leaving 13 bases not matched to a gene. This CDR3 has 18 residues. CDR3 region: CATSDSLRGGLQLDTQYF. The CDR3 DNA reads TGTGCCACCAGTGATTCGCTGCGGGGGGGCCTTCAATTAGATACGCAGTATTTT.

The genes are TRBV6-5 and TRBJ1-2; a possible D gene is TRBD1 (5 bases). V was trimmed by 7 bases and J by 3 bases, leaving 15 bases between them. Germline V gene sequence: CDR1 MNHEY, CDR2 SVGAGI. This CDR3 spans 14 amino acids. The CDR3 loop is CASTRGGRYYGYTF. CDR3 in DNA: TGTGCCAGCACTAGGGGCGGCAGATACTATGGCTACACCTTC.

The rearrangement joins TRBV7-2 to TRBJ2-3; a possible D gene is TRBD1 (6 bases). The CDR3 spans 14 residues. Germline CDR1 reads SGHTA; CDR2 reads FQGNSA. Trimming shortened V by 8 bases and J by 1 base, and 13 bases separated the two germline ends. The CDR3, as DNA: TGTGCCAGCGGGACATCGTCCCGCACAGATACGCAGTATTTT. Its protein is CASGTSSRTDTQYF.

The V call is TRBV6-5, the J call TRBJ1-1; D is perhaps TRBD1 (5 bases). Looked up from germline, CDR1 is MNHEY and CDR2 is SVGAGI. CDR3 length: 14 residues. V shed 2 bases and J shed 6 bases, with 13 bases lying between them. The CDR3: CASSYNSGISEAFF. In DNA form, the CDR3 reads TGTGCCAGCAGTTACAATTCAGGGATCTCTGAAGCTTTCTTT.

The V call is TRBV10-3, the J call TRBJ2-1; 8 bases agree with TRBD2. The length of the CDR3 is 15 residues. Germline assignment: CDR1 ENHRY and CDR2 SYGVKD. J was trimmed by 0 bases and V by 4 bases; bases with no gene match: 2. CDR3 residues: CAISVAGGSYNEQFF. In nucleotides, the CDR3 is TGTGCCATCAGTGTGGCGGGGGGCTCCTACAATGAGCAGTTCTTC.

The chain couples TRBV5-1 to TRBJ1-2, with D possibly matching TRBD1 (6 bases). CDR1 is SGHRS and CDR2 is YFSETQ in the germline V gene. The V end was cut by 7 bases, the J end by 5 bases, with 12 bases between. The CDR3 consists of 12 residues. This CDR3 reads CASSEGGYGYTF. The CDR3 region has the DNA TGCGCCAGCTCCGAGGGGGGGTATGGCTACACCTTC. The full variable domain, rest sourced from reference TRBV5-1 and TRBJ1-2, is KAGVTQTPRYLIKTRGQQVTLSCSPISGHRSVSWYQQTPGQGLQFLFEYFSETQRNKGNFPGRFSGRQFSNSRSEMNVSTLELGDSALYLCASSEGGYGYTFGSGTRLTVV.

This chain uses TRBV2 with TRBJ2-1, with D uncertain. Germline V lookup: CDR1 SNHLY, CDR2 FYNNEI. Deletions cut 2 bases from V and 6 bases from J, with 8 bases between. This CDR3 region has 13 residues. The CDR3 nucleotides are TGTGCCAGCAGTGAACTGACTCTCAATGAGCAGTTCTTC. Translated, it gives CASSELTLNEQFF.

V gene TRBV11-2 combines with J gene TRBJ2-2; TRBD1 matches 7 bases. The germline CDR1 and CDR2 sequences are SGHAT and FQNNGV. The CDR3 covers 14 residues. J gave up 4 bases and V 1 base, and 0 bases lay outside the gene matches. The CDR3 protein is CASSLGTGTGELFF. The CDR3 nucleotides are TGTGCCAGCAGCTTAGGGACAGGCACCGGGGAGCTGTTTTTT.

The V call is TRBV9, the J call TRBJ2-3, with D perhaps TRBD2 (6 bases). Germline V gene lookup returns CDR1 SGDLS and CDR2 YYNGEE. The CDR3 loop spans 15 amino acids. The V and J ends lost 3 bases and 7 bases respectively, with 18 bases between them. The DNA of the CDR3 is TGTGCCAGCAGCGCTACGGGACTGAGCAGGAATACGCAGTATTTT. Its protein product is CASSATGLSRNTQYF.

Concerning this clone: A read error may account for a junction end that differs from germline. CDR3 DNA: TGTGCCACCAGCAGAGACAGTACCAGCGGACCCCAAGCCTTT. It codes for CATSRDSTSGPQAF. This chain joins TRBV15 and TRBJ1-1; D not certain. The CDR3 spans 14 residues. The germline gives CDR1 LNHNV, CDR2 YYDKDF (reference sequence).

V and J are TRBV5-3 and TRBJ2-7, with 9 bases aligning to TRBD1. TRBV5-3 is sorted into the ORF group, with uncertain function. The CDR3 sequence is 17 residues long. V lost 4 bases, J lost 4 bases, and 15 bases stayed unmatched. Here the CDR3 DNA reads TGTGCCAGAAGCCCCGAGTTGGGACAGGGCGAGGGATACGAGCAGTACTTC. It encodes CARSPELGQGEGYEQYF.